These T cell receptor beta chains were read from a single sample in a study of early T cells in non-severe SARS-CoV-2 infection. Each CDR3 protein gets one entry after TCRdb re-called the 5' RACE reads with MiXCR. The table shows roughly 55,000 distinct CDR3 sequences, with roughly 6.2% occurring only once. The sequenced material came from whole blood. These TCRs come from an adult who was a healthcare worker with PCR-confirmed SARS-CoV-2 infection or an uninfected control (not recorded which). Each CDR3 is given with its conserved first and last residue. Fields, in order: V gene, J gene, D gene, clone size, CDR3 protein, CDR3 DNA. D genes are given only for firm matches. Size tells how often a clone was seen (once, few, many) or the class of an expanded clone, and some rows leave it out.

TRBV20-1	TRBJ1-5	TRBD1	many	CSALPGQGINQPQHF	TGCAGTGCTTTACCGGGACAGGGGATCAATCAGCCCCAGCATTTT
TRBV30	TRBJ2-1	.	many	CAWKGVSSYNEQFF	TGTGCCTGGAAGGGCGTTAGCTCCTACAATGAGCAGTTCTTC
TRBV12-3/TRBV12-4	TRBJ2-6	.	many	CASTWTASSGANVLTF	TGTGCCAGCACGTGGACTGCTTCTTCAGGGGCCAACGTCCTGACTTTC
TRBV6-2/TRBV6-3	TRBJ2-7	.	many	CASSLGLPYEQYF	TGTGCCAGCAGTCTCGGACTCCCCTACGAGCAGTACTTC
TRBV5-6	TRBJ1-1	.	.	CASSLFRARLANTEAFF	TGTGCCAGCAGCTTGTTCAGGGCGCGCTTGGCGAACACTGAAGCTTTCTTT
TRBV7-2	TRBJ2-1	.	.	CASRGGRTYNEQFF	TGTGCCAGCAGGGGGGGTAGAACCTACAATGAGCAGTTCTTC
TRBV28	TRBJ2-7	.	.	CASSSPPGRTYEQYF	TGTGCCAGCAGTTCACCCCCGGGACGGACCTACGAGCAGTACTTC
TRBV5-1	TRBJ1-5	.	many	CASSLEAGQPQHF	TGCGCCAGCAGCTTGGAGGCGGGCCAGCCCCAGCATTTT
TRBV6-5	TRBJ1-4	.	many	CASSSFPTRGKLFF	TGTGCCAGCAGTTCTTTTCCGACGAGAGGAAAACTGTTTTTT
TRBV12-2	TRBJ2-6	.	many	CASRLSPLRQGLAGANVLTF	TGTGCAAGTCGCTTATCGCCGCTCAGACAGGGGTTGGCTGGGGCCAACGTCCTGACTTTC
TRBV11-2	TRBJ2-1	.	.	CASSRRGEQFF	TGTGCCAGCAGTCGGCGTGGTGAGCAGTTCTTC
TRBV7-8	TRBJ1-5	TRBD1	many	CASSSLDRGANQPQHF	TGTGCCAGCAGCTCACTAGACAGGGGCGCCAATCAGCCCCAGCATTTT
TRBV2	TRBJ2-1	.	few	CASRQQFF	TGTGCCAGCAGACAGCAGTTCTTC
TRBV11-2	TRBJ1-1	.	many	CASSLAQPRTVNTEAFF	TGTGCCAGCAGCTTAGCCCAACCGCGGACGGTGAACACTGAAGCTTTCTTT
TRBV18	TRBJ1-2	TRBD1	.	CASSPRQGGSGYTF	TGTGCCAGCTCACCTCGGCAGGGGGGCTCGGGCTACACCTTC
TRBV28	TRBJ1-4	TRBD1	few	CASSLQGVFGEKLFF	TGTGCCAGCAGCTTGCAGGGGGTCTTTGGTGAAAAACTGTTTTTT
TRBV20-1	TRBJ2-3	TRBD2	many	CSARKDTSGGADTQYF	TGCAGTGCTAGAAAGGATACCAGCGGGGGGGCGGATACGCAGTATTTT